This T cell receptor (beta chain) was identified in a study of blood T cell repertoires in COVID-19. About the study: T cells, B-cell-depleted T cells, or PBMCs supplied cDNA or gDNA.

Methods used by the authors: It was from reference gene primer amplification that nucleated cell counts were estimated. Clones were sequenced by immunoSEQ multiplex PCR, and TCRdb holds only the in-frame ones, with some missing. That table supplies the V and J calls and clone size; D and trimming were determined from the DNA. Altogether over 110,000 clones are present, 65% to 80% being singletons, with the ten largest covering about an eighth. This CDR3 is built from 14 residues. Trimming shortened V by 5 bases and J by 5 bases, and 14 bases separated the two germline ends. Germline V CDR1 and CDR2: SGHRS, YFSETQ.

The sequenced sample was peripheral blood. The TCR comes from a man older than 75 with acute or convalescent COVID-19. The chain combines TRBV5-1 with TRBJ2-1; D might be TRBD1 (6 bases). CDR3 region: CASSQRQANNEQFF. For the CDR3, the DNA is TGCGCCAGCAGTCAGAGACAGGCAAACAATGAGCAGTTCTTC.